The rows below give T cell receptor beta chains drawn from one sample of a study of blood T cells in healthy people across ages. TCRdb fed the 5' RACE reads into MiXCR, producing one record per CDR3 protein. Of roughly 930,000 distinct CDR3 sequences listed, about 48% were seen once; the top ten hold around an eighth. The sample consisted of blood. The receptors shown here come from a man younger than 45 in good health. Each CDR3 is given with its conserved first and last residue. D genes are given only for firm matches. The size entry is marked missing in some rows and otherwise reads once, few, many or a size class.

D gene | J gene | clone size | V gene | CDR3 protein | CDR3 DNA
. | TRBJ1-1 | . | TRBV3-1 | CASRSTTRGVFGTEAFF | TGTGCCAGCAGATCGACGACAAGGGGGGTATTTGGCACTGAAGCTTTCTTT
. | TRBJ2-4 | . | TRBV9 | CASSVGPGGNIQYF | TGTGCCAGCAGCGTAGGGCCTGGGGGAAACATTCAGTACTTC
. | TRBJ2-1 | . | TRBV10-3 | CAISEGGSYNEQFF | TGTGCCATCAGTGAAGGAGGGTCCTACAATGAGCAGTTCTTC
TRBD1 | TRBJ2-1 | few | TRBV29-1 | CSVLKWDSHDNEQFF | TGCAGCGTTTTAAAATGGGACAGCCACGACAATGAGCAGTTCTTC
TRBD2 | TRBJ2-1 | . | TRBV9 | CASSVDASGGSEQFF | TGTGCCAGCAGCGTAGATGCTAGCGGGGGAAGTGAGCAGTTCTTC
. | TRBJ2-4 | . | TRBV3-1 | CASSHIGVNIQYF | TGTGCCAGCAGCCACATCGGGGTAAACATTCAGTACTTC
TRBD1 | TRBJ2-5 | . | TRBV6-2/TRBV6-3 | CASSFDRVEETQYF | TGTGCCAGCAGTTTCGACAGGGTGGAAGAGACCCAGTACTTC
TRBD2 | TRBJ2-1 | . | TRBV6-5 | CASSYYQRGLQFNGQFF | TGTGCCAGCAGTTACTACCAGAGGGGACTACAGTTCAATGGGCAGTTCTTC
TRBD2 | TRBJ2-2 | . | TRBV24-1 | CATSDLGGGRDGELFF | TGTGCCACCAGTGACCTTGGCGGGGGGCGGGACGGGGAGCTGTTTTTT
. | TRBJ1-2 | few | TRBV28 | CASKIKTGHSYGYTF | TGTGCCAGCAAGATAAAGACGGGACACAGCTATGGCTACACCTTC
TRBD2 | TRBJ2-3 | . | TRBV6-5 | CASSNSIRSGGDPNTQYF | TGTGCCAGCAGTAACTCGATTAGGTCGGGGGGGGACCCTAATACGCAGTATTTT
. | TRBJ1-5 | few | TRBV6-5 | CASSYEANQPQHF | TGTGCCAGCAGTTACGAGGCAAATCAGCCCCAGCATTTT
TRBD2 | TRBJ2-3 | . | TRBV20-1 | CSAIRTSGDTDTQYF | TGCAGTGCGATTAGGACTAGCGGGGACACAGATACGCAGTATTTT
. | TRBJ1-1 | few | TRBV12-3/TRBV12-4 | CASSSRWFTEAFF | TGTGCCAGCAGCTCCCGCTGGTTCACTGAAGCTTTCTTT
TRBD2 | TRBJ2-7 | . | TRBV3-1 | CASSRTSGGPKSYEQYF | TGTGCCAGCAGCCGGACTAGCGGGGGGCCTAAATCCTACGAGCAGTACTTC
TRBD2 | TRBJ2-7 | . | TRBV7-2 | CASSFFPLAGSNEQYF | TGTGCCAGCAGCTTCTTTCCCCTAGCGGGATCCAACGAGCAGTACTTC
TRBD1 | TRBJ2-2 | . | TRBV4-3 | CASSQDRTGDTGELFF | TGCGCCAGCAGCCAAGACAGGACAGGAGACACCGGGGAGCTGTTTTTT